The 15 T cell receptor beta chains below come from one sample, sequenced in a study of molecular identifiers for immune sequencing clone quantification. TCRdb redid the calling of the PCR reads with MiXCR, one entry per CDR3 protein. Of about 640,000 distinct CDR3 sequences listed, 15% to 20% are singletons. What was sequenced was naive CD8+ T cells from blood, with Jurkat cell RNA spiked in. Subset given: FACS-sorted CD8+CD4-CCR7+CD45RA+ naive T cells. Receptors originate from a human donor in good health. Some libraries in this study had Jurkat cell RNA spiked in.

The gene calls are TRBV6-5 and TRBJ1-2; 10 bases line up with TRBD1. V was clipped by 0 bases and J by 3 bases; unmatched bases: 10. The germline CDR1 and CDR2 sequences are MNHEY and SVGAGI. The CDR3 length is 18 residues. CDR3 residues: CASSYSIVVGQGHYGYTF. CDR3 nucleotide sequence: TGTGCCAGCAGTTACTCGATAGTGGTGGGACAGGGGCACTATGGCTACACCTTC.

This clonotype was detected ten times or more. The chain recombines TRBV9 with TRBJ2-3; either TRBD1 or TRBD2 may supply D (6 bases each). In germline, CDR1 is SGDLS, CDR2 YYNGEE. Deletions cut 4 bases from V and 0 bases from J, with 12 bases between. The CDR3 is 15 residues long. This CDR3 is CASSSPGASTDTQYF. DNA for the CDR3: TGTGCCAGCAGCTCCCCGGGGGCCAGCACAGATACGCAGTATTTT.

This clonotype was detected ten times or more. V usage is TRBV6-5 and J usage is TRBJ2-1; TRBD2 matches 13 bases. This CDR3 has 15 amino acids. J was trimmed by 8 bases and V by 6 bases; bases with no gene match: 7. Per the germline V gene, CDR1 is MNHEY and CDR2 is SVGAGI. The DNA for the CDR3 is TGTGCCAGCAGGCCCGGACTAGCGGGAGTGGATGAGCAGTTCTTC. Protein product: CASRPGLAGVDEQFF.

This clonotype was seen many times. This chain connects TRBV4-3 to TRBJ1-2, with a tentative D call TRBD1 (6 bases). V was cut by 0 bases and J by 4 bases, with 12 bases left in between. This CDR3 is 15 amino acids long. Germline V gene sequence: CDR1 LGHNA, CDR2 YSLEER. The CDR3 DNA follows: TGCGCCAGCAGCCAAGATCAGGGCAGGGGCTATGGCTACACCTTC. This codes for CASSQDQGRGYGYTF.

The V call is TRBV6-5, the J call TRBJ2-5; TRBD1 aligns across 9 bases. The junction had 4 bases not matched to a gene; V was cut back by 6 bases and J by 5 bases. The CDR3 totals 13 residues. Germline V CDR1 and CDR2: MNHEY, SVGAGI. In DNA form, the CDR3 reads TGTGCCAGCAGGGGACAGGGTCCCGAGACCCAGTACTTC. Amino acid sequence: CASRGQGPETQYF.

About this clonotype itself: This may stem from a read error, because a much larger clone lies one nucleotide away. This rearrangement joins TRBV15 to TRBJ1-5; D remains ambiguous. This CDR3 has 14 amino acids. Germline V gives CDR1 LNHNV, CDR2 YYDKDF (reference sequence). The CDR3 sequence is CVTSRARGNQPQHF. The CDR3 nucleotides read TGTGTCACCAGCAGAGCCCGGGGCAATCAGCCCCAGCATTTT.

This clonotype showed up just a few times. The rearrangement links TRBV19 to TRBJ1-5, with a possible D match to TRBD1 (6 bases). Germline lookup yields CDR1 LNHDA and CDR2 SQIVND (reference sequence). The V end was cut by 3 bases, the J end by 6 bases, with 12 bases between. The CDR3 contains 14 residues. CDR3 amino acids: CASSMEGGSQPQHF. The CDR3 DNA reads as TGTGCCAGTAGTATGGAAGGGGGTTCTCAGCCCCAGCATTTT.

This clonotype was seen a handful of times. The gene calls are TRBV19 and TRBJ1-1; a possible D gene is TRBD1 (6 bases). This CDR3 is 16 amino acids long. V was cut by 3 bases and J by 5 bases, with 19 bases left in between. CDR1 is LNHDA and CDR2 is SQIVND in the germline V gene (reference sequence). The CDR3 here is CASSIAPGTWETEAFF. Written as DNA, the CDR3 is TGTGCCAGTAGTATTGCCCCAGGGACATGGGAGACTGAAGCTTTCTTT.

This clonotype was counted at least ten times. The rearrangement links TRBV2 to TRBJ1-5, with D perhaps matching TRBD1 (6 bases). The CDR3 is 13 residues long. Trimming left V 2 bases short and J 6 bases short, with 8 bases between. From germline, CDR1 is SNHLY and CDR2 FYNNEI. The CDR3 coding sequence is TGTGCCAGCAGTGAAACAGGGAGTCAGCCCCAGCATTTT. Encoded protein: CASSETGSQPQHF.

This clonotype was recorded many times. CDR3: CASSSPSRQGNYEQYF. The CDR3 nucleotides are TGTGCCAGCAGTTCCCCCAGCCGTCAGGGGAACTACGAGCAGTACTTC. V is TRBV27 and J is TRBJ2-7; TRBD1 might be the D (6 bases). The CDR3 loop spans 16 amino acids. V dropped 4 bases and J dropped 3 bases, with 19 bases sitting between them. Germline V gene sequence: CDR1 MNHEY, CDR2 SMNVEV (reference sequence).

This clonotype occurred many times. The chain uses TRBV15 and TRBJ2-7; D may be TRBD1 (6 bases). The length of the CDR3 is 15 residues. Germline V lookup: CDR1 LNHNV, CDR2 YYDKDF (reference sequence). V was clipped by 0 bases and J by 2 bases, with 11 bases between them. The CDR3 region is CATSRDQGSAYEQYF. The CDR3 DNA sequence: TGTGCCACCAGCAGAGATCAGGGGTCAGCCTACGAGCAGTACTTC.

This rearrangement joins TRBV12-3 or TRBV12-4 to TRBJ1-1, with D hard to call. V was cut by 4 bases and J by 1 base, with 10 bases left in between. The CDR3 is made up of 14 amino acids. CDR3 amino acids: CASSSGERNTEAFF. The CDR3 DNA sequence: TGTGCCAGCAGTTCGGGTGAACGGAACACTGAAGCTTTCTTT.

About this clonotype itself: A junction boundary mismatches the germline segment, possibly from a read error. The rearrangement joins TRBV5-1 to TRBJ2-7; 11 positions match TRBD2. Germline V gene lookup returns CDR1 SGHRS and CDR2 YFSETQ. This CDR3 is 15 amino acids long. CDR3 sequence (DNA): TGCGGCAGCAGCTTGTTAGCGGGAGGGTCCTACGAGCAGTACTTC. This gives the protein CGSSLLAGGSYEQYF.

This chain links TRBV27 with TRBJ1-6; TRBD1 might be the D (5 bases). Trimming cost V 7 bases and J 7 bases, with 17 bases left between them. The CDR3 has 15 amino acids. Per the germline V gene, CDR1 is MNHEY and CDR2 is SMNVEV (reference sequence). The CDR3 spells CASTLMGRGNSPLHF. The DNA of the CDR3 is TGTGCCAGCACCCTCATGGGACGGGGCAATTCACCCCTCCACTTT.

This clonotype was observed at least ten times. This chain connects TRBV5-6 to TRBJ1-1; D is uncertain. This CDR3 has 13 residues. V shed 2 bases and J shed 1 base, with 6 bases lying between them. The germline V gene has CDR1 SGHDT and CDR2 YYEEEE. CDR3 in DNA: TGTGCCAGCAGCTTCCAACGGAACACTGAAGCTTTCTTT. Translated: CASSFQRNTEAFF. The full variable domain, rest sourced from reference TRBV5-6 and TRBJ1-1, is DAGVTQSPTHLIKTRGQQVTLRCSPKSGHDTVSWYQQALGQGPQFIFQYYEEEERQRGNFPDRFSGHQFPNYSSELNVNALLLGDSALYLCASSFQRNTEAFFGQGTRLTVV.